This T cell receptor beta chain was recovered during a study of cytomegalovirus exposure and HLA in healthy donors. The germline gives CDR1 SGHRS, CDR2 YFSETQ. CDR3 length: 14 residues. V gave up 3 bases and J gave up 2 bases; unmatched junction bases: 2. The PCR contained 60 Vbeta and 13 Jbeta primers. Method: immunoSEQ multiplex PCR; TCRdb's copy keeps in-frame clones and lacks some. This repertoire shows under 200,000 clones, over 75% found once; its top ten account for about 1.9%. This clone was recorded only once. What it recognizes is unknown. Study-level results: TCR beta chains numbering under 200 were designated cytomegalovirus-associated. For cytomegalovirus status, the classifier reportedly gave diagnoses with high specificity and sensitivity.

The sequenced sample was PBMCs. This clonotype was obtained from a human donor in good health. The genes are TRBV5-1 and TRBJ2-7, with TRBD1 identical over 10 bases. Written as DNA, the CDR3 is TGCGCCAGCAGCTCCGGGACAGGGGCCTACGAGCAGTACTTC. This translates into CASSSGTGAYEQYF.